One T cell receptor (beta chain) is described in this entry. The antigen remains undetermined. The source of the sample is a study of beta chain features in type 1 diabetes. Notes on the study in general: Significant though moderate, a shortening of TCRB CDR3s appeared in all four CD4+ subsets of Type 1 diabetes patients.

Trimming cost V 5 bases and J 9 bases, with 10 bases left between them. The CDR3 is 11 amino acids. In germline, CDR1 is SEHNR, CDR2 FQNEAQ (reference sequence). Purity of each sorted population was above 95%. Of the isolated RNA, all was reverse transcribed, and so the sequenced material was expressed TCRB transcripts. Sequencing used immunoSEQ multiplex PCR; TCRdb keeps in-frame clones, though not all of them. The repertoire holds hundreds of thousands of clones, with about a tenth as singletons. Material: naive CD4+ T cells from blood. The chain employs TRBV7-9 and TRBJ2-5; D not resolved. This sequence originates from a man in his thirties or forties with type 1 diabetes. CDR3 sequence (DNA): TGTGCCAGCAGCGCCGACTCGGCCCAGTACTTC. Translated, it gives CASSADSAQYF.